This T cell receptor beta chain emerged from a study of cytomegalovirus exposure and HLA in healthy donors. Study-level information: Later, an analysis reported that the 95 to 150 validation repertoires had used the same platform as the roughly 650 first-cohort repertoires. Study results and caveats: Researchers counted approximately 160 TCR beta chains as cytomegalovirus-associated. The classifier reportedly diagnosed cytomegalovirus status with high specificity and sensitivity.

The CDR3 consists of 13 residues. V dropped 1 base and J dropped 6 bases, with 7 bases sitting between them. Germline V gives CDR1 SGHAT, CDR2 FQNNGV. Comment on this clone: Its antigen is unknown.

Assay used: immunoSEQ multiplex PCR; TCRdb lists only in-frame clones, some missing. The sample includes some 130,000 clones, roughly 89% of them seen just once. The sequenced sample consisted of PBMCs. This chain joins TRBV11-2 and TRBJ1-5, with a tentative D call TRBD1 (5 bases). The receptor was isolated from a woman under 30 in good health and CMV-seronegative. In DNA, the CDR3 is TGTGCCAGCAGCTTAGGGGGCCGTCAGCCCCAGCATTTT. This encodes CASSLGGRQPQHF.